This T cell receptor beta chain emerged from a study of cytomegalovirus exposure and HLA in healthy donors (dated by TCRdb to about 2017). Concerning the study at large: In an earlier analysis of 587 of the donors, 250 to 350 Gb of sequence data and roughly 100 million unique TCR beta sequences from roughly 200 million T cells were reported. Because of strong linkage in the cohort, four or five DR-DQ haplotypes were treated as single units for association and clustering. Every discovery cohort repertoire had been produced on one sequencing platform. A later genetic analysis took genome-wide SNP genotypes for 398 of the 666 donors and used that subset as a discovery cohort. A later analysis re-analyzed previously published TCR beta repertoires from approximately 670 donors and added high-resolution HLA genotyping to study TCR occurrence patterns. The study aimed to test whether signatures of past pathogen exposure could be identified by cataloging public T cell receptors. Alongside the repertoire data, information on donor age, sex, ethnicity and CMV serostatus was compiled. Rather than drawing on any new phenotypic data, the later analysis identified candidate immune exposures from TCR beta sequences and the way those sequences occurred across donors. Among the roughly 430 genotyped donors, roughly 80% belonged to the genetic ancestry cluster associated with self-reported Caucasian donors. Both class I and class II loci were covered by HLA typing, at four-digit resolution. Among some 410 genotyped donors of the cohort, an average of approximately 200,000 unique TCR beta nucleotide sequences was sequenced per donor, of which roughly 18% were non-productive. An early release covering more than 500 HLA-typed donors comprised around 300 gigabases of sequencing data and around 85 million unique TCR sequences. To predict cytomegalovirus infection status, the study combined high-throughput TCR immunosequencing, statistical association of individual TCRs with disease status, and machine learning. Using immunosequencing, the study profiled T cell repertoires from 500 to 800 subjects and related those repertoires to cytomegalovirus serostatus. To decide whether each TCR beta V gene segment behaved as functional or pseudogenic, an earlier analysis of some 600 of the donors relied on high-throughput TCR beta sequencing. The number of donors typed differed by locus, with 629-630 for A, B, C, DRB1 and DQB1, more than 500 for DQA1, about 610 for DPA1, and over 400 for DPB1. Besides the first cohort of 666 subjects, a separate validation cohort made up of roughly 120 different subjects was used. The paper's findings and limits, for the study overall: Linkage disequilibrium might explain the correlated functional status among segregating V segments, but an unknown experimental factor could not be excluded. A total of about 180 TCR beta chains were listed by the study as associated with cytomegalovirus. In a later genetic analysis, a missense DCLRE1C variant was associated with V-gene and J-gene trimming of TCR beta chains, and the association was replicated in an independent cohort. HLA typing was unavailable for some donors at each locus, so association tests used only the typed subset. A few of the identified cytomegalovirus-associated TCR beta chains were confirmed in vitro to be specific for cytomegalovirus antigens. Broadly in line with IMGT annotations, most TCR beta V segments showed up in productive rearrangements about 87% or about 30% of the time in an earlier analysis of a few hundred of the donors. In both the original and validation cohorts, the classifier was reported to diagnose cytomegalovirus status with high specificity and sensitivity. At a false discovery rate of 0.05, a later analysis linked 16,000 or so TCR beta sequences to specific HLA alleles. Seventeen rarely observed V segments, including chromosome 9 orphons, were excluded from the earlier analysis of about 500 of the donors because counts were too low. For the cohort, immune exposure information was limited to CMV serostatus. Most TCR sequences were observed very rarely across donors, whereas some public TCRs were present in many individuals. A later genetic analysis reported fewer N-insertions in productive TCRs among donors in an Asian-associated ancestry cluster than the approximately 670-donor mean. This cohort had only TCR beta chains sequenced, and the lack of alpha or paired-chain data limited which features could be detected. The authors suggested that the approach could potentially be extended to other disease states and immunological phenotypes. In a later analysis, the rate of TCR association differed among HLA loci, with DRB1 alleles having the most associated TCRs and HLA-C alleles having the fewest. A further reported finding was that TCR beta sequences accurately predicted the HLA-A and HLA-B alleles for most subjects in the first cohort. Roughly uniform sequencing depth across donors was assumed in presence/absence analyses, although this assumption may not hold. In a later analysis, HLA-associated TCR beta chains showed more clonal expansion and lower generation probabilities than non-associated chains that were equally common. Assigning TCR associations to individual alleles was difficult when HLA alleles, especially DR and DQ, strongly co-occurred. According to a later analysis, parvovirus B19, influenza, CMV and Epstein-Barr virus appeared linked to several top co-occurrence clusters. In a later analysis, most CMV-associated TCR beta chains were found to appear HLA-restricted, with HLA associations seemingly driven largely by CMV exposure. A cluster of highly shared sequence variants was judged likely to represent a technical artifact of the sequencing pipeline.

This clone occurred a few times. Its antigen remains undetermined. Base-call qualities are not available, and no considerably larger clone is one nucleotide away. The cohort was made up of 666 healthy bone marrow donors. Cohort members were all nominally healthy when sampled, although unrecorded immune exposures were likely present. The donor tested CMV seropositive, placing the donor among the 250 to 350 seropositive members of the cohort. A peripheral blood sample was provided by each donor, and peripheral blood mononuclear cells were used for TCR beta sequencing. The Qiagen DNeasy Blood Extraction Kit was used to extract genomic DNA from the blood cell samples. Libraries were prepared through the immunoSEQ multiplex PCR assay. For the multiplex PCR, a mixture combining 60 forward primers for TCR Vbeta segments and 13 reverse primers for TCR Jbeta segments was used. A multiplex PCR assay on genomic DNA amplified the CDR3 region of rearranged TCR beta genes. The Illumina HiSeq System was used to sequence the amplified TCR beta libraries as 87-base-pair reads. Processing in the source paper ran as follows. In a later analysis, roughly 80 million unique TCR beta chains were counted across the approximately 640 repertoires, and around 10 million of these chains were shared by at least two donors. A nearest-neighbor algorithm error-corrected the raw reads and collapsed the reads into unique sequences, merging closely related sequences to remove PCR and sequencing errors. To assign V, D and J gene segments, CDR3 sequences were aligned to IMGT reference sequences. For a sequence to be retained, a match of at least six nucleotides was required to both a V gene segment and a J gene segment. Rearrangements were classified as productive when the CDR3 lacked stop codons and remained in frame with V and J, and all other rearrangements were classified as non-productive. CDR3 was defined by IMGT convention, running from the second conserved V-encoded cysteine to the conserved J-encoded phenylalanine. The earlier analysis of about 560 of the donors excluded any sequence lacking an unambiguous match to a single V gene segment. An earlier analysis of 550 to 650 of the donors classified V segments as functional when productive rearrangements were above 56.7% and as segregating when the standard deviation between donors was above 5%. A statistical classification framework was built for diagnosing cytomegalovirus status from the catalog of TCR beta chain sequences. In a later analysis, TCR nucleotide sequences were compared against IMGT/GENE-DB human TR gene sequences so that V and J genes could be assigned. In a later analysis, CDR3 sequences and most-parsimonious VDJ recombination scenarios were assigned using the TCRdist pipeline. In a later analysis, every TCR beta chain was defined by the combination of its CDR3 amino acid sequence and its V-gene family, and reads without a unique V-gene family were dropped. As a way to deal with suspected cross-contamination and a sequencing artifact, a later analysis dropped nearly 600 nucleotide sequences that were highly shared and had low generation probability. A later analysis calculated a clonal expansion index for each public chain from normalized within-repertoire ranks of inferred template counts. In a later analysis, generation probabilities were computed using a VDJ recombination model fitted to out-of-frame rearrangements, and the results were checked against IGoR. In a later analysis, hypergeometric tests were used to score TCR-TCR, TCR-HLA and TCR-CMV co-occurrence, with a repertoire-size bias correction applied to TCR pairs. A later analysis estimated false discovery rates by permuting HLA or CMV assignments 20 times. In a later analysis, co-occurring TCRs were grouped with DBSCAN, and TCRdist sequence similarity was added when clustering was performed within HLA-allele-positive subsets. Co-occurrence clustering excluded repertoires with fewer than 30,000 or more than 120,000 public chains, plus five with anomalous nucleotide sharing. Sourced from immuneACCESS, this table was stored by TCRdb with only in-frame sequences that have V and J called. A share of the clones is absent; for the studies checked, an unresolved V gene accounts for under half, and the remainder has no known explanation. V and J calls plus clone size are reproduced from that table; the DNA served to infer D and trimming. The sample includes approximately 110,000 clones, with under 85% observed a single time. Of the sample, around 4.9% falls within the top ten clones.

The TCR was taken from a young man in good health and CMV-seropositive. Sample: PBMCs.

Read as DNA, the sequence is TGTGCCAGCCGTCCTAGAACAGGGTCCTACAATGAGCAGTTCTTC. It is translated as CASRPRTGSYNEQFF. The V and J genes are TRBV6-5 and TRBJ2-1; the D region possibly corresponds to TRBD1 (6 bases align). From cysteine to phenylalanine, the CDR3 is 15 amino acids long. Solely the CDR3 DNA is kept, with 45 bases framed from the first base. The trim is 8 bases for V and 1 base for J, with a gap of 15 bases between the germline ends. Based on the germline V gene, the CDR1 and CDR2 sequences are MNHEY and SVGAGI.